The sample holds a few counts of the clone carrying this T cell receptor beta chain. Its antigen remains unidentified. This sample was included in a study of identical twins. Findings and caveats of the study: The models systematically underestimated how much out-of-frame TCR alpha was shared in monozygotic twins.

V shed 0 bases and J 4 bases; nucleotides not matched to a gene: 5. Germline V lookup: CDR1 DFQATT, CDR2 SNEGSKA (reference sequence). The length of the CDR3 is 14 residues. TCRdb re-called the 5' RACE reads with MiXCR, one entry per CDR3 protein. This sample has hundreds of thousands of distinct CDR3 sequences, with 7.5% found just once. These sequences were also reported in another study, on yellow fever vaccine responses in identical twins.

This chain connects TRBV20-1 to TRBJ1-2; 7 positions agree with TRBD1. The sequenced material came from memory (CD45RO+) T cells sorted from blood. The sequence was collected from a woman under 30 in good health. Here the CDR3 reads CSARDGQVSYGYTF. The CDR3 bases are TGCAGTGCTAGAGACGGACAGGTCAGCTATGGCTACACCTTC.